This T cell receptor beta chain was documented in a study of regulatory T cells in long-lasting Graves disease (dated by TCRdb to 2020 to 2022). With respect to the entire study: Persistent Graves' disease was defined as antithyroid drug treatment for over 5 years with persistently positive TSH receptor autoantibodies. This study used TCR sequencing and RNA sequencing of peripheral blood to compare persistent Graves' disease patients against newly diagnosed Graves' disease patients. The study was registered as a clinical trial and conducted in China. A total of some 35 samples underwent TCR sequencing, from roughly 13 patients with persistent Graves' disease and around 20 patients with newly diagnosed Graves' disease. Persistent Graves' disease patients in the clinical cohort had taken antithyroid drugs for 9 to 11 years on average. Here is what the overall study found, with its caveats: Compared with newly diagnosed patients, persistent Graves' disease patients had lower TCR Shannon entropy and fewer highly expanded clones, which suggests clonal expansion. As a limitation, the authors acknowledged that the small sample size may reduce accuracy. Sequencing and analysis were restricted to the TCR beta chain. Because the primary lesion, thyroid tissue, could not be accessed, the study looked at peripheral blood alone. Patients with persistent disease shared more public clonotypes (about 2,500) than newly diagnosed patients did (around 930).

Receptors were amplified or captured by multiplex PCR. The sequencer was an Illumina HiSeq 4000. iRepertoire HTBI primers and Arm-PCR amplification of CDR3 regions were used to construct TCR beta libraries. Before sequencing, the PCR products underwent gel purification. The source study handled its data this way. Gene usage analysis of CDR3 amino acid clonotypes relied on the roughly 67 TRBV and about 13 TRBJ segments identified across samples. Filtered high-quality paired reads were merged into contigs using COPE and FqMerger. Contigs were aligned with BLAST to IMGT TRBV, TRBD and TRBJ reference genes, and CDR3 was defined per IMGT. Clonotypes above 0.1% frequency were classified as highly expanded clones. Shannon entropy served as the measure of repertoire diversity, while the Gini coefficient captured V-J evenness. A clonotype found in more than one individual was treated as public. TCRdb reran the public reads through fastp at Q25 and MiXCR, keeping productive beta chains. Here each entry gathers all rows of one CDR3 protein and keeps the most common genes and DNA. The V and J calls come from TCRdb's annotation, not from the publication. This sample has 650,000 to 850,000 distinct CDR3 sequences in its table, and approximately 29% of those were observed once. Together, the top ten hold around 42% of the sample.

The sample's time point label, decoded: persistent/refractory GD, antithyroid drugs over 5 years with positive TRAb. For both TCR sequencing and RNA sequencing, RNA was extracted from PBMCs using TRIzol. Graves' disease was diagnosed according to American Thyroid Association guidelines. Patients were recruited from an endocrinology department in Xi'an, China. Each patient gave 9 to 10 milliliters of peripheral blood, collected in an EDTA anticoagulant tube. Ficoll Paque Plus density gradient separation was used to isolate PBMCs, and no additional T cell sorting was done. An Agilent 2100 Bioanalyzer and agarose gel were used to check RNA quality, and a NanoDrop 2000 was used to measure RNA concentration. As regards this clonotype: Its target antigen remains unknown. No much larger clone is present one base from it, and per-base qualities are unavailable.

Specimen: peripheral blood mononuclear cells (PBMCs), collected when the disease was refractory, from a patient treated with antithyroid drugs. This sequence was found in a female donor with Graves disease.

CDR3 reads: CASSFLAGGETQYF. The DNA reads TGTGCCAGCAGTTTCCTAGCGGGAGGTGAGACCCAGTACTTC. This receptor chain uses TRBV12-3 or TRBV12-4 and TRBJ2-5, with TRBD2 identical over 11 junction bases. Trimming accounts for 3 bases at V and 5 bases at J, while the number of junction bases matched to no gene is 2. Including the terminal cysteine and phenylalanine, the CDR3 comprises 14 residues. The retained sequence is limited to the CDR3, 42 bases, with the frame set at the first base.